These 6 T cell receptor beta chains came from one sample sequenced in a study of blood T cell repertoires in COVID-19. Measured with immunoSEQ multiplex PCR; TCRdb has only the in-frame clones, and not every one. The table shows 200,000 to 250,000 clones, with 75% to 85% occurring only once. The sequenced sample was peripheral blood. These receptors originate from a woman between 50 and 59 years old with acute or convalescent COVID-19.

This chain uses TRBV19 with TRBJ1-6, with a possible D match to TRBD1 (5 bases). Germline V CDR1 and CDR2: LNHDA, SQIVND (reference sequence). This CDR3 region has 16 residues. The V end lost 0 bases, the J end lost 9 bases, and 15 bases lay between the germline ends. The CDR3 coding sequence is TGTGCCAGTAGTATAGACCAGGGCCAAAGGGGTTCACCCCTCCACTTT. This gives the protein CASSIDQGQRGSPLHF.

This clone appeared once. The chain combines TRBV30 with TRBJ1-1; D not resolved. The germline gives CDR1 GTSNPN, CDR2 SVGIG (reference sequence). The V gene lost 0 bases and the J gene lost 7 bases, with 6 bases spanning the gap. The CDR3 contains 11 residues. Here the CDR3 reads CAWSVNGEAFF. Written as DNA, the CDR3 is TGTGCCTGGAGTGTAAACGGTGAAGCTTTCTTT.

The chain is built from TRBV9 and TRBJ1-2, with TRBD1 matching over 7 bases. This CDR3 has 16 amino acids. CDR1 is SGDLS and CDR2 is YYNGEE in the germline V gene. With V trimmed by 0 bases and J by 7 bases, 12 bases remained unmatched. CDR3 loop: CASSVGGTGVASGYTF. In DNA form, the CDR3 reads TGTGCCAGCAGCGTAGGAGGAACAGGGGTTGCTTCTGGCTACACCTTC.

The chain has TRBV23-1 and TRBJ2-7; 7 nucleotides match TRBD1. TRBV23-1 qualifies as an ORF whose function is uncertain. Trimming cost V 0 bases and J 5 bases; bases outside gene matches: 4. CDR3 length: 14 amino acids. The CDR3 coding sequence is TGCGCCAGCAGTCAATCTCGACAGGGTAACGAGCAGTACTTC. It translates to CASSQSRQGNEQYF.

The gene calls are TRBV7-2 and TRBJ2-1, with no clear D. V lost 5 bases to trimming and J lost 4 bases, with 18 bases between them. The CDR3 totals 16 residues. CDR1 SGHTA and CDR2 FQGNSA come from the germline V gene. The CDR3 nucleotides are TGTGCCAGCAGCCCCGACTCTACCCCTGTTTACAATGAGCAGTTCTTC. Translation: CASSPDSTPVYNEQFF.

The table lists this clone with a count of one. The chain couples TRBV2 to TRBJ2-3; possible D gene TRBD2, 5 bases. Per germline, CDR1 SNHLY and CDR2 FYNNEI. Trimming took off 7 bases at V and 3 bases at J, with 11 bases between the two ends. The CDR3 loop spans 13 amino acids. The CDR3 sequence is CASNEGRTDTQYF. CDR3 sequence (DNA): TGTGCCAGCAATGAGGGCCGGACAGATACGCAGTATTTT.